Below, 23 T cell receptor beta chains from the same sample are listed, as sequenced in a study of T cells in Graves' hyperthyroidism and ophthalmopathy. Template material for amplifying TCR beta CDR3 regions consisted of RNA transcripts. HTBI primers were employed in a first-round RT-PCR of the TCR CDR3. Each CDR3 protein is one row after TCRdb ran MiXCR on the multiplex PCR reads. Of 85,000 to 110,000 distinct CDR3 sequences listed, less than 55% are singletons. Sample: blood. These receptor sequences come from a man aged 40-55 years with Graves' hyperthyroidism.

This clonotype was counted a few times. The chain couples TRBV27 to TRBJ2-3; the D gene is possibly TRBD2 (6 bases). The V end lost 8 bases, the J end lost 4 bases, and 16 bases lay between the germline ends. Germline CDR1 is MNHEY and CDR2 is SMNVEV (reference sequence). The CDR3 extends over 14 amino acids. CDR3: CASGRTKPPDTQYF. The CDR3 DNA sequence: TGTGCCAGCGGGCGGACTAAACCCCCAGATACGCAGTATTTT.

This clonotype was observed many times. V is TRBV24-1 and J is TRBJ2-1, with D possibly matching TRBD2 (5 bases). This CDR3 contains 20 residues. CDR1 and CDR2 from the germline V gene are KGHDR and SFDVKD. V was cut by 3 bases and J by 1 base, with 24 bases left in between. CDR3 protein: CATSDAQRSSGDSSYNEQFF. The CDR3, as DNA: TGTGCCACCAGTGATGCCCAGCGGAGTTCCGGAGATTCTTCCTACAATGAGCAGTTCTTC.

This clonotype has ten or more counts. An end of the junction does not agree with germline; a read error may underlie this. CDR3 residues: CASSQEGASGKWETQYF. The CDR3 DNA follows: TGTGCCAGCAGCCAAGAGGGGGCTAGCGGGAAGTGGGAGACCCAATACTTC. V usage is TRBV4-2 and J usage is TRBJ2-5; 9 positions match TRBD2. This CDR3 is built from 17 residues. Germline CDR1 is LGHNA and CDR2 is YNFKEQ.

This clonotype was recorded at least ten times. V and J are TRBV24-1 and TRBJ2-3; D unclear. Germline V gene sequence: CDR1 KGHDR, CDR2 SFDVKD. The V end lost 4 bases, the J end lost 1 base, and 8 bases lay between the germline ends. The CDR3 is 14 amino acids. CDR3 nucleotide sequence: TGTGCCACCAGTGACCCGGACGGCACAGATACGCAGTATTTT. This sequence encodes CATSDPDGTDTQYF.

This clonotype was seen ten or more times. The rearrangement uses TRBV20-1 and TRBJ2-1; D not certain. This CDR3 contains 16 residues. Germline values: CDR1 DFQATT, CDR2 SNEGSKA (reference sequence). Trimming pared 1 base from V and 0 bases from J, leaving 13 bases between. Here the CDR3 reads CSARVGTESSYNEQFF. In nucleotides, the CDR3 is TGCAGTGCTAGAGTTGGCACGGAAAGCTCCTACAATGAGCAGTTCTTC.

This clonotype was recorded at least ten times. The chain is built from TRBV7-8 and TRBJ1-2; 12 nucleotides match TRBD1. CDR1 and CDR2 (germline): SGHVS, FQNEAQ. The CDR3 extends over 17 amino acids. Trimming at V came to 5 bases and at J to 5 bases, leaving 12 bases not matched to a gene. The DNA of the CDR3 is TGTGCCAGCAGCACATCCTCCGGGACAGGGGGCAGTTATGGCTACACCTTC. Amino acid sequence: CASSTSSGTGGSYGYTF.

The chain carries TRBV7-8 and TRBJ1-6; 7 bases agree with TRBD1. The CDR3 is made up of 15 amino acids. Losses at the gene ends were 5 bases for V and 5 bases for J; bases not matched to a gene: 6. Germline V gene data show CDR1 as SGHVS and CDR2 as FQNEAQ. The CDR3 DNA reads as TGTGCCAGCAGCATGGACAGGACCAATAATTCACCCCTCCACTTT. This gives the protein CASSMDRTNNSPLHF.

This sequence joins TRBV10-2 and TRBJ2-2; 7 positions match TRBD1. From germline, CDR1 is WSHSY and CDR2 SAAADI. The ends lost 6 bases at V and 3 bases at J; junction bases unmatched: 4. The CDR3 loop spans 14 amino acids. The CDR3 is CASSKGTDTGELFF. In DNA form, the CDR3 reads TGCGCCAGCAGCAAGGGGACAGACACCGGGGAGCTGTTTTTT.

Concerning this clonotype itself: Possible read error: a much larger clone is one base away. The rearrangement joins TRBV6-1 to TRBJ1-3; D remains unclear. The length of the CDR3 is 14 residues. Germline V gene lookup returns CDR1 MNHNS and CDR2 SASEGT. Trimming took off 0 bases at V and 1 base at J, with 4 bases between the two ends. The CDR3 DNA reads as TGTGCCAGCAGTGAAGCTGGGTCTGGAAACACCATATATTTT. Its translation: CASSEAGSGNTIYF.

Concerning this clonotype itself: Possible read error: a much larger clone is one base away. This CDR3 is missing its conserved last phenylalanine or tryptophan, likely due to a read error. The DNA is omitted, as the CDR3 cannot be located on it reliably, and the CDR3 follows TCRdb's listing. This chain joins TRBV12-1 and TRBJ2-1. TRBV12-1 has pseudogene status. From its first to its last residue, the CDR3 has 15 amino acids. CDR3 region: CASSLQREPYNEQFL.

The count of this clonotype is one. V is TRBV20-1 and J is TRBJ1-1, with unresolved D. The germline gives CDR1 DFQATT, CDR2 SNEGSKA (reference sequence). Trimming cost V 1 base and J 8 bases, with 11 bases left between them. This CDR3 region has 12 residues. CDR3 sequence (DNA): TGCAGTGCTAGAGGTCCGGGAGGGGAAGCTTTCTTT. Translated: CSARGPGGEAFF.

V gene TRBV2 combines with J gene TRBJ2-2; D gene ambiguous. Germline V gene data show CDR1 as SNHLY and CDR2 as FYNNEI. Trimming shortened V by 4 bases and J by 1 base, and 4 bases separated the two germline ends. The CDR3 is made up of 13 amino acids. DNA for the CDR3: TGTGCCAGCAGTGTACTGAACACCGGGGAGCTGTTTTTT. Residues: CASSVLNTGELFF. The full variable domain, rest sourced from reference TRBV2 and TRBJ2-2, is EPEVTQTPSHQVTQMGQEVILRCVPISNHLYFYWYRQILGQKVEFLVSFYNNEISEKSEIFDDQFSVERPDGSNFTLKIRSTKLEDSAMYFCASSVLNTGELFFGEGSRLTVL.

Concerning this clonotype: A read error is likely, as this CDR3 ends without the conserved phenylalanine or tryptophan. No DNA is shown, since the ends of the CDR3 on it are uncertain; the CDR3 is the one TCRdb lists. The genes are TRBV5-4 and TRBJ1-1; TRBD1, as called in the table, went unchecked against the DNA. The CDR3 contains 9 residues when both ends are counted. Germline V CDR1 and CDR2: SGHNT, YYREEE (reference sequence). CDR3 region: CASSPWAFT.

A remark on this clonotype: This may stem from a read error, because a much larger clone lies one nucleotide away. This CDR3 fails to terminate in the conserved phenylalanine or tryptophan, so it likely reflects a read error. The chain links TRBV20-1 to TRBJ1-1; 9 bases are shared with TRBD1. CDR3 length: 17 amino acids. From germline, CDR1 is DFQATT and CDR2 SNEGSKA (reference sequence). J was trimmed by 1 base and V by 8 bases; bases with no gene match: 17. The CDR3, as DNA: TGCAGTCCCAGATCCGGGACAGGGAGGCCAGAGAACACTGAAGCTTTCTAT. Its translation is CSPRSGTGRPENTEAFY.

In its sample, this clonotype was seen many times. The J gene is TRBJ2-1, the V gene TRBV15, with TRBD2 matching over 8 bases. The V gene's germline CDR1 is LNHNV and CDR2 YYDKDF (reference sequence). The CDR3 is made up of 15 amino acids. V was pared by 1 base and J by 9 bases, with 8 bases of the junction left unmatched. CDR3 sequence: CATSRVAGGAGEQFF. The DNA for the CDR3 is TGTGCCACCAGCAGAGTCGCCGGGGGGGCCGGTGAGCAGTTCTTC.

This clonotype was recorded many times. The rearrangement uses TRBV7-9 and TRBJ2-1; possibly TRBD1 for D (5 bases). The CDR3 spans 14 residues. The V end lost 1 base, the J end lost 7 bases, and 11 bases lay between the germline ends. CDR1 and CDR2 from the germline V gene are SEHNR and FQNEAQ (reference sequence). The CDR3 coding sequence is TGTGCCAGCAGCTTAGAGCCAGGGCGGAATGAGCAGTTCTTC. Translating gives CASSLEPGRNEQFF.

This clonotype was recorded a few times. The rearrangement uses TRBV20-1 and TRBJ2-7, with no clear D. The CDR3 length is 11 residues. Deletions cut 3 bases from V and 4 bases from J, with 7 bases between. CDR1 and CDR2 from the germline V gene are DFQATT and SNEGSKA (reference sequence). The CDR3: CSARGGYEQYF. DNA for the CDR3: TGCAGTGCTAGGGGTGGGTACGAGCAGTACTTC.

This clonotype has just a few counts. The chain carries TRBV7-9 and TRBJ2-2, with D possibly being TRBD1 or TRBD2 (5 bases each). The CDR3 extends over 15 amino acids. The ends were cut back, 11 bases at V and 4 bases at J, with 20 bases in the middle. Germline V gene lookup returns CDR1 SEHNR and CDR2 FQNEAQ (reference sequence). In nucleotides, the CDR3 is TGTGCCTGGTTTCCCCGGGACCAAGTCACCGGGGAGCTGTTTTTT. Translated: CAWFPRDQVTGELFF. Looking up the rest from reference TRBV7-9 and TRBJ2-2 gives the full variable domain: DTGVSQNPRHKITKRGQNVTFRCDPISEHNRLYWYRQTLGQGPEFLTYFQNEAQLEKSRLLSDRFSAERPKGSFSTLEIQRTEQGDSAMYLCAWFPRDQVTGELFFGEGSRLTVL.

The rearrangement joins TRBV15 to TRBJ1-4; D unresolved. CDR3 length: 15 amino acids. Deletions cut 0 bases from V and 4 bases from J, with 9 bases between. Germline V gives CDR1 LNHNV, CDR2 YYDKDF (reference sequence). In nucleotides, the CDR3 is TGTGCCACCAGCAGAGATGGAAAAGGTAATGAAAAACTGTTTTTT. This sequence encodes CATSRDGKGNEKLFF.

The chain carries TRBV7-6 and TRBJ1-2; 11 bases agree with TRBD1. The CDR3 length is 13 residues. The germline CDR1 and CDR2 sequences are SGHVS and FNYEAQ. Losses at the gene ends were 1 base for V and 13 bases for J; bases not matched to a gene: 5. The CDR3 sequence is CASSLGTGGGSTF. The DNA of the CDR3 is TGTGCCAGCAGCTTAGGGACAGGGGGCGGGAGCACCTTC.

This chain joins TRBV2 and TRBJ2-1; 9 bases fit TRBD2. There are 16 residues in the CDR3. The junction had 13 bases not matched to a gene; V was cut back by 5 bases and J by 8 bases. The germline V gene encodes CDR1 SNHLY and CDR2 FYNNEI. CDR3 sequence: CASSRLGGRGMDEQFF. The CDR3 nucleotides are TGTGCCAGCAGTAGGTTAGGCGGGAGGGGGATGGATGAGCAGTTCTTC.

This clonotype has a count of ten or more. This sequence joins TRBV5-1 and TRBJ1-6, with a weak D call TRBD1 (6 bases). V was clipped by 1 base and J by 2 bases, with 10 bases between them. From germline, CDR1 is SGHRS and CDR2 YFSETQ. The CDR3 contains 16 residues. CDR3 DNA: TGCGCCAGCAGCTTGACCCGGGGGCCCTATAATTCACCCCTCCACTTT. Translation gives CASSLTRGPYNSPLHF.

The V and J genes are TRBV20-1 and TRBJ2-7; 12 nucleotides align to TRBD1. Unmatched junction bases numbered 9, after V lost 6 bases and J lost 3 bases. The CDR3 contains 15 residues. Germline CDR1 is DFQATT and CDR2 is SNEGSKA (reference sequence). In nucleotides, the CDR3 is TGCAGTGCCACAGCCGGGACAGGGGGCATCTACGAGCAGTACGTC. This codes for CSATAGTGGIYEQYV.